This TCR beta chain stems from a study of shared clonotypes between healthy human individuals. The overall study: Three plates were used per donor for CD4 naive, three for CD4 memory, two for CD8 naive and one for CD8 memory.

CD45RO-negative CD8 cells positively selected for CCR7 made up the naive population, which excluded terminally differentiated effector memory CD45RA+ cells. CDR3 length equals 13 residues. The germline V gene has CDR1 SGHVS and CDR2 FNYEAQ. V lost 5 bases and J 1 base, leaving 8 bases between the germline ends. Whole-study findings and limits: Non-shared clonotypes showed lower generation probabilities than clonotypes common to all four donors.

Of note for this clone: Its antigen is not known.

Genomic DNA (from each subset) was split evenly across several immunoSEQ plates. The data were produced by immunoSEQ multiplex PCR, yet TCRdb's version contains in-frame clones alone and is incomplete. The sample carries hundreds of thousands of clones, approximately 96% recorded once. The sample was naive CD8+ T cells sorted from blood. The chain carries TRBV7-6 and TRBJ1-1; D possibly corresponds to TRBD1 (6 bases). This TCR came from a woman aged 25 to 39 in good health. The CDR3 region is CASSPGQNTEAFF. Written as DNA, the CDR3 is TGTGCCAGCAGCCCGGGACAGAACACTGAAGCTTTCTTT.